The TCR beta chain under discussion was sequenced for a study of blood T cell repertoires in COVID-19. Background on the study: T cells, B-cell-depleted T cells, or PBMCs provided the cDNA or gDNA that served as material.

All exposed participants met a person with COVID-19 within 2 weeks before entering the study. The V gene lost 4 bases and the J gene lost 8 bases, with 11 bases spanning the gap. Germline V gives CDR1 SGHTA, CDR2 FQGNSA. This CDR3 has 12 residues. In the original analysis: Amplification with reference gene primers provided the estimates of nucleated cell counts. Assay: immunoSEQ multiplex PCR; the TCRdb copy retains only in-frame clones and omits some. V and J calls and clone size are given by that table; D and trimming were obtained from the DNA. The sample lists 270,000 or so clones; about 85% were seen once.

The rearrangement uses TRBV7-2 and TRBJ1-2; D remains unclear. The sequence derives from a woman between 50 and 59 years old who had been exposed to COVID-19. Sequencing was carried out using PBMCs or T cells enriched from blood (not recorded which). This chain's CDR3 is CASSSPPGGYTF. The CDR3, as DNA: TGTGCCAGCAGCTCGCCCCCCGGGGGCTACACCTTC.